A selection of T cell receptor beta chains follows, all from one sample in a study of technical replicates of blood from several donors. The table came from immunoSEQ multiplex PCR; TCRdb's copy has only in-frame clones and leaves some out. The data hold about 80,000 clones, with roughly 94% observed a single time. Material: T cells isolated from PBMCs. These receptors all stem from a human donor in good health. Both conserved end residues are part of each CDR3. D genes are given only for firm matches. Clone sizes are given selectively: once, few, many, or a class where the clone is expanded.

15	.	.	TRBV5-1	TRBJ2-3	TGCGCCAGCAGCCAGGGGTACAGGTTTGGAGATACGCAGTATTTT	CASSQGYRFGDTQYF
15	.	TRBD1	TRBV5-1	TRBJ1-1	TGCGCCAGCAGCCTAACACAGGGGGCCTACACTGAAGCTTTCTTT	CASSLTQGAYTEAFF
18	.	TRBD2	TRBV28	TRBJ2-7	TGTGCCAGCAGCCTATACCACGGACTAGCGGGAGCGCTCTACGAGCAGTACTTC	CASSLYHGLAGALYEQYF
14	.	.	TRBV19	TRBJ1-1	TGTGCCAGTAGTATAAGCAGGGAGGACGCTGAAGCTTTCTTT	CASSISREDAEAFF
14	.	.	TRBV4-1	TRBJ2-7	TGCGCCAGCAGCCTAGGACAGACGACCTACGAGCAGTACTTC	CASSLGQTTYEQYF
13	once	.	TRBV6-5	TRBJ1-2	TGTGCCAGCGCCCCTGGTACAGGGTCGGGCTACACCTTC	CASAPGTGSGYTF
11	once	.	TRBV30	TRBJ2-7	TGTGCCTGGACCCTGGGGGGCGAGCAGTACTTC	CAWTLGGEQYF
15	.	TRBD2	TRBV7-6	TRBJ2-2	TGTGCCAGCAGCTCACTAGCGGGAGGGACCGGGGAGCTGTTTTTT	CASSSLAGGTGELFF
15	.	.	TRBV29-1	TRBJ1-2	TGCAGCGGAGACAGCGTCGACTTCCTTAACTATGGCTACACCTTC	CSGDSVDFLNYGYTF
12	.	.	TRBV13	TRBJ1-3	TGTGCCAGCGCACAGGGAGGAAACACCATATATTTT	CASAQGGNTIYF
16	.	TRBD2	TRBV7-2	TRBJ2-3	TGTGCCAGCAGCCTCGGGGGACTAGCGGGAGGCGATACGCAGTATTTT	CASSLGGLAGGDTQYF
16	.	TRBD2	TRBV9	TRBJ2-1	TGTGCCAGCAGCGTAGACGGCCTAGCGGACTACAATGAGCAGTTCTTC	CASSVDGLADYNEQFF
15	.	TRBD1	TRBV9	TRBJ2-7	TGTGCCAGCAGCCAAGGACAGGGGGTTACTTACGAGCAGTACTTC	CASSQGQGVTYEQYF
11	.	.	TRBV20-1	TRBJ1-2	TGCAGTGCTGGGGACACTCTCGGCTACACCTTC	CSAGDTLGYTF
14	.	TRBD2	TRBV5-6	TRBJ2-1	TGTGCCAGCCGAACTAGCGGGAGGGGCAATGAGCAGTTCTTC	CASRTSGRGNEQFF
16	.	.	TRBV5-6	TRBJ1-1	TGTGCCAGCAGCCCCAATTGGTACAGATCGAACACTGAAGCTTTCTTT	CASSPNWYRSNTEAFF
14	.	.	TRBV9	TRBJ2-7	TGTGCCAGCAGCTACAGGGGGGGGTCCTACGAGCAGTACTTC	CASSYRGGSYEQYF
14	.	.	TRBV7-2	TRBJ1-2	TGTGCCAGCAGCTTAGCAGGACTTACCTATGGCTACACCTTC	CASSLAGLTYGYTF
16	.	TRBD2	TRBV7-9	TRBJ2-4	TGTGCCAGCAGCTCTGGGACTAGCGGGAGGGCCTTCATTCAGTACTTC	CASSSGTSGRAFIQYF
14	.	.	TRBV7-2	TRBJ1-2	TGTGCCAGCAGCCGCGGGACCGAACCATATGGCTACACCTTC	CASSRGTEPYGYTF
16	.	.	TRBV5-1	TRBJ2-2	TGCGCCAGCAGCCAGCAGGGGATCGCAAACACCGGGGAGCTGTTTTTT	CASSQQGIANTGELFF
16	once	TRBD1	TRBV11-2	TRBJ1-5	TGTGCCAGCAGCTTAGGTACAGGGGCAGAAAATCAGCCCCAGCATTTT	CASSLGTGAENQPQHF
15	.	TRBD2	TRBV10-3	TRBJ2-1	TGTGCCATCAGTGTTAGGCGGGAGAGCGACAATGAGCAGTTCTTC	CAISVRRESDNEQFF
14	.	TRBD1	TRBV27	TRBJ2-2	TGTGCCACCACCGGGACAGGGGGGTCCGGGGAGCTGTTTTTT	CATTGTGGSGELFF
12	.	.	TRBV6-1	TRBJ2-7	TGTGCCAGCGAGAGGACAGTAGGAGAGCAGTACTTC	CASERTVGEQYF
14	.	.	TRBV6-5	TRBJ2-7	TGTGCCAGCAGAAGGCGGGACGGATCCTACGAGCAGTACTTC	CASRRRDGSYEQYF
16	.	TRBD1	TRBV4-1	TRBJ2-4	TGCGCCAGCAGCCAACCGGGACAGGGGGCCAAAAACATTCAGTACTTC	CASSQPGQGAKNIQYF
16	.	TRBD2	TRBV6-5	TRBJ2-7	TGTGCCAGCAGTTACTCGAGTAGCGGGAGGGGTTACGAGCAGTACTTC	CASSYSSSGRGYEQYF
14	.	TRBD2	TRBV7-9	TRBJ2-5	TGTGCCAGCAGCCCGGGAGGCCGACAAGAGACCCAGTACTTC	CASSPGGRQETQYF
15	.	.	TRBV6-1	TRBJ2-1	TGTGCCAGCAGTGAACTGACAGCCTCCTACAATGAGCAGTTCTTC	CASSELTASYNEQFF
14	.	TRBD2	TRBV13	TRBJ2-1	TGTGCCAGCAGCTTGGGACTAGCCGGTAATGAGCAGTTCTTC	CASSLGLAGNEQFF
14	.	.	TRBV6-4	TRBJ2-3	TGTGCCAGCAGCGGGACACCGGAGGCAGATACGCAGTATTTT	CASSGTPEADTQYF
18	.	.	TRBV10-1	TRBJ2-7	TGCGCCAGCAGTGAGTCTATAATCAGCGGTGTGAATTCCTACGAGCAGTACTTC	CASSESIISGVNSYEQYF
16	.	.	TRBV7-9	TRBJ2-1	TGTGCCAGCAGCCTAGATTCCCCTTCGAGAATTAATGAGCAGTTCTTC	CASSLDSPSRINEQFF
14	.	.	TRBV9	TRBJ1-2	TGTGCCAGCAGCGTATATTCAGCTGACAATGGCTACACCTTC	CASSVYSADNGYTF
17	.	TRBD1	TRBV4-3	TRBJ1-3	TGCGCCAGCAGCCAAGTTCAGGGGGCGGAATCTGGAAACACCATATATTTT	CASSQVQGAESGNTIYF
17	.	TRBD1	TRBV11-2	TRBJ1-1	TGTGCCAGCAGCCCCAGATTCCGGGACAGCCCGAACACTGAAGCTTTCTTT	CASSPRFRDSPNTEAFF
16	.	.	TRBV7-8	TRBJ2-4	TGTGCCAGCAGCTTTGGTAGCTTGGGTCCCAAAAACATTCAGTACTTC	CASSFGSLGPKNIQYF
15	.	.	TRBV5-1	TRBJ1-1	TGCGCCAGCAGCTTGAAGGGAGAGGGGAACACTGAAGCTTTCTTT	CASSLKGEGNTEAFF
16	.	TRBD2	TRBV9	TRBJ2-3	TGTGCCAGCAGCGTGGGGACTAGCGGGTTCCCAGATACGCAGTATTTT	CASSVGTSGFPDTQYF
17	.	TRBD1	TRBV7-2	TRBJ1-1	TGTGCCAGCAGCTTAGTGTCGACAGGGGGGAGTTTTGCTGAAGCTTTCTTT	CASSLVSTGGSFAEAFF
16	.	.	TRBV4-1	TRBJ1-5	TGCGCCAGCAGCCAAGATCTGTCTTATAGCAATCAGCCCCAGCATTTT	CASSQDLSYSNQPQHF
14	few	TRBD1	TRBV7-9	TRBJ2-1	TGTGCCAGCAGCTCGGGGACAGTAGGACTTGAGCAGTTCTTC	CASSSGTVGLEQFF
15	.	.	TRBV4-1	TRBJ1-2	TGCGCCAGCAGCCAAGATATGCAAGTCGGCTATGGCTACACCTTC	CASSQDMQVGYGYTF
16	.	.	TRBV9	TRBJ1-1	TGTGCCAGCAGCTTAGACAGGACCCTCGGGAACACTGAAGCTTTCTTT	CASSLDRTLGNTEAFF
14	.	TRBD1	TRBV6-1	TRBJ1-5	TGTGCCAGTCTAGACAGGGGAAGTGGGCAGCCCCAGCATTTT	CASLDRGSGQPQHF